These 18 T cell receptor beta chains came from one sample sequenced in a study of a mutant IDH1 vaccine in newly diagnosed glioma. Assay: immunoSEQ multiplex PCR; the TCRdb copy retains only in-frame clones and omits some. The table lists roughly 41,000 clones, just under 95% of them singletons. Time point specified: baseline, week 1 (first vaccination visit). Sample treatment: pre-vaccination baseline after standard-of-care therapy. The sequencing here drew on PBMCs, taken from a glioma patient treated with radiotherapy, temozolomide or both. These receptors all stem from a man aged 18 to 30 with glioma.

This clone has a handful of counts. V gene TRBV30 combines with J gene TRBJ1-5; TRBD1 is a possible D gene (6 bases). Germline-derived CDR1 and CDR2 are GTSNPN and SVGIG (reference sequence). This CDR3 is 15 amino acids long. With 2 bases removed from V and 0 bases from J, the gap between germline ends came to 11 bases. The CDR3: CAWSPGHLSNQPQHF. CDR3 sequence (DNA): TGTGCCTGGAGTCCGGGACACCTTAGCAATCAGCCCCAGCATTTT.

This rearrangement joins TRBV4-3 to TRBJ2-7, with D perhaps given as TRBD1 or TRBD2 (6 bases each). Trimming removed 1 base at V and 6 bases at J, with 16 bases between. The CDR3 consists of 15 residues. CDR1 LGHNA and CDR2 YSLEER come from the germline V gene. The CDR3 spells CASSQGRARGSEQYF. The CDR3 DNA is TGCGCCAGCAGCCAAGGGAGGGCCAGGGGCTCCGAGCAGTACTTC.

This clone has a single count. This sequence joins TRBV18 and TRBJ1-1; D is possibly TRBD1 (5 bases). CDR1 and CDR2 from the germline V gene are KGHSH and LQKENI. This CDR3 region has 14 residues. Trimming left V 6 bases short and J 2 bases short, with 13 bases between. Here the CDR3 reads CASSQETVNTEAFF. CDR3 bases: TGTGCCAGCTCCCAGGAGACAGTCAACACTGAAGCTTTCTTT.

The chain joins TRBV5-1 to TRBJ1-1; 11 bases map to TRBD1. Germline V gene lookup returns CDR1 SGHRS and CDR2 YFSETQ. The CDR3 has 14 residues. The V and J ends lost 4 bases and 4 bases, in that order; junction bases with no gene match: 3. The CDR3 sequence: CASSRGQGATEAFF. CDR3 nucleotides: TGCGCCAGCAGCCGCGGACAGGGGGCCACTGAAGCTTTCTTT.

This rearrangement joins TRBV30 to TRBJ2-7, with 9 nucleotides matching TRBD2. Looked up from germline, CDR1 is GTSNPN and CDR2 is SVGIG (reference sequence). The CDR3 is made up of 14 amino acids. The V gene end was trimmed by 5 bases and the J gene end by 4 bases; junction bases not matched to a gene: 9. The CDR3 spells CAWGRASGVYEQYF. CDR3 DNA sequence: TGTGCCTGGGGGCGGGCTAGCGGGGTTTACGAGCAGTACTTC.

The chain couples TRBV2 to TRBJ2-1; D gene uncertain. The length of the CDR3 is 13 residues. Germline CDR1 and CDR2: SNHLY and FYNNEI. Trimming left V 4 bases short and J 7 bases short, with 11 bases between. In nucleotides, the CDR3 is TGTGCCAGCAGTGTAGGGAAAGGGAATGAGCAGTTCTTC. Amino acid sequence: CASSVGKGNEQFF.

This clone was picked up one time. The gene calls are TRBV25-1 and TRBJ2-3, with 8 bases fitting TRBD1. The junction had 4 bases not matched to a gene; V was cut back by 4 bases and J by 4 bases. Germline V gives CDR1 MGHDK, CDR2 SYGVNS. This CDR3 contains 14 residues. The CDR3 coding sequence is TGTGCCAGCAGTGGGACAGGGCGGGCAGATACGCAGTATTTT. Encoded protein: CASSGTGRADTQYF.

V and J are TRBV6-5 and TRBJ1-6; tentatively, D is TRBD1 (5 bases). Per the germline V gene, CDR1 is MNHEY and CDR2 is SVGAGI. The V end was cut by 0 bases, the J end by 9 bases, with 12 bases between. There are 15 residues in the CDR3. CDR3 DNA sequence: TGTGCCAGCAGTTACTCGGGCAGGGATCCTTCACCCCTCCACTTT. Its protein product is CASSYSGRDPSPLHF.

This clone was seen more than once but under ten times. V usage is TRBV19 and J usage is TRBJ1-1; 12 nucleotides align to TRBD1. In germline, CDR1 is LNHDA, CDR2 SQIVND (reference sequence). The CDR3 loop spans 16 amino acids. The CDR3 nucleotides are TGTGCAACAAGGGCGGGGACAGGGGGCCGGGACACTGAAGCTTTCTTT. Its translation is CATRAGTGGRDTEAFF.

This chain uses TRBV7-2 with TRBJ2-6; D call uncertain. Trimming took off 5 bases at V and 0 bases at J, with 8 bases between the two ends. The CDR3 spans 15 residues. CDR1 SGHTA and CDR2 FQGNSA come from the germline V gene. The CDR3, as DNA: TGTGCCAGCAGCCCGTTCGTCTCTGGGGCCAACGTCCTGACTTTC. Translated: CASSPFVSGANVLTF.

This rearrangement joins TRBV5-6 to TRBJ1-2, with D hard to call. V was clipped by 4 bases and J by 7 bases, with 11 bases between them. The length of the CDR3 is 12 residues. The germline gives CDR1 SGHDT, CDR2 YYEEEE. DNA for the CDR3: TGTGCCAGCAGCCTGCAAACACGTGGCTACACCTTC. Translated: CASSLQTRGYTF.

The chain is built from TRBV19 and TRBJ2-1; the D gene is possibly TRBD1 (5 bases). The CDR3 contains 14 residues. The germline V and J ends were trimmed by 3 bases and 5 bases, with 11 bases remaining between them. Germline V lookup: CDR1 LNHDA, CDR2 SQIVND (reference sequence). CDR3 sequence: CASSMVQDHNEQFF. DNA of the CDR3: TGTGCCAGTAGTATGGTACAGGACCACAATGAGCAGTTCTTC.

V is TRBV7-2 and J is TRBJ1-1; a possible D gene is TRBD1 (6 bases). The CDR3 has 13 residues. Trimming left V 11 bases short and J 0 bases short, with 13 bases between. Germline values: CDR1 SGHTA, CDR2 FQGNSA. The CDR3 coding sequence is TGTGCCTCTGGGGACACCATGAACACTGAAGCTTTCTTT. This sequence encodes CASGDTMNTEAFF. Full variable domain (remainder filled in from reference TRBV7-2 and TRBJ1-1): GAGVSQSPSNKVTEKGKDVELRCDPISGHTALYWYRQSLGQGLEFLIYFQGNSAPDKSGLPSDRFSAERTGGSVSTLTIQRTQQEDSAVYLCASGDTMNTEAFFGQGTRLTVV.

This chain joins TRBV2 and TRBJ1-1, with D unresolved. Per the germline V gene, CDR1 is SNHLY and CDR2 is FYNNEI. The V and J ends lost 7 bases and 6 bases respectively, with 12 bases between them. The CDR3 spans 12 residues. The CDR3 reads CASTGVGSEAFF. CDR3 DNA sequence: TGTGCCAGCACTGGGGTTGGTTCTGAAGCTTTCTTT.

The CDR3 sequence: CASRRQGGSYEQYF. The CDR3 DNA reads as TGTGCCAGCAGGAGACAGGGGGGTTCCTACGAGCAGTACTTC. The rearrangement joins TRBV28 to TRBJ2-7; TRBD1 agrees at 9 bases. The CDR3 is 14 amino acids. The germline CDR1 and CDR2 sequences are MDHEN and SYDVKM. V gave up 6 bases and J gave up 1 base; unmatched junction bases: 4.

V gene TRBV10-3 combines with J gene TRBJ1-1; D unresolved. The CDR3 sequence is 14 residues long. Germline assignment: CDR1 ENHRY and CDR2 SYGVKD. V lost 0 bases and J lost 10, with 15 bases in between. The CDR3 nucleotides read TGTGCCATCAGTGAGTCTGGGCGGTTTGGAGGAGCTTTCTTT. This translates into CAISESGRFGGAFF.

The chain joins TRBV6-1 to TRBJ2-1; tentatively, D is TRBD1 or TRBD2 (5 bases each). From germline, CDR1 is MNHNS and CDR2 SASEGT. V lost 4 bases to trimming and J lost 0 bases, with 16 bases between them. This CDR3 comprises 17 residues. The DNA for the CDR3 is TGTGCCAGCAGTGGTCGGGGACCCTCGAGCTCCTACAATGAGCAGTTCTTC. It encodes CASSGRGPSSSYNEQFF.

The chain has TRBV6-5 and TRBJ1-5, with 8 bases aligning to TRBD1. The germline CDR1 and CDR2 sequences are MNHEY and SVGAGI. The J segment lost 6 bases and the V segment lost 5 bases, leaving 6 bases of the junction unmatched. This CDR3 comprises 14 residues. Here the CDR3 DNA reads TGTGCCAGCAGTCCAGGGGGCCCAGTTCAGCCCCAGCATTTT. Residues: CASSPGGPVQPQHF.